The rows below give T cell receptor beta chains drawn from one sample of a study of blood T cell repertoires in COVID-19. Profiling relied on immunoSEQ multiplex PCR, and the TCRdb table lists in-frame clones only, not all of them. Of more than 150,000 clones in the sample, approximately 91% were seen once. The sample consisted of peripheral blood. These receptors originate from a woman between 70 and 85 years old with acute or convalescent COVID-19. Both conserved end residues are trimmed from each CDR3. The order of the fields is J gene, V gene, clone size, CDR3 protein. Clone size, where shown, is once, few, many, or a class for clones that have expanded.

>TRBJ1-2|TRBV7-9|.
ASSLQNYGYT
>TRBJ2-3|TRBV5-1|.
ASSVGGAASTDTQY
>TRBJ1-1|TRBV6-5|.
ASSRDRVGNTEAF
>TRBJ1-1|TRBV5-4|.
ASSGQNTEAF
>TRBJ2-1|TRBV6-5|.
ATSRGLGSYNEQF
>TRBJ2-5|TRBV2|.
ASRLSSTQETQY
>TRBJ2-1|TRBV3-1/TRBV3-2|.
ASSLLGAGVEF
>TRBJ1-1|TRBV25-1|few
ASTTYGGNTEAF
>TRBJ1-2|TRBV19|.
ASSKGLNLGYT
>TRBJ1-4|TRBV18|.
ASSPRSTGSLGEKLF
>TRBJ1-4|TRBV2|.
ASSLRGGSEEKLF
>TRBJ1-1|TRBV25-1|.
ASSPRGGVNTEAF
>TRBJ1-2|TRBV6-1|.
ASSERTGYSYGYT
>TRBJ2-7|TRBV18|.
ASSPPGGSSLEQY
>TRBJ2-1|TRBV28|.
ASSLWDSLNEQF
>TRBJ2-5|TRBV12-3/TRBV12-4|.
ASSVGQQETQY
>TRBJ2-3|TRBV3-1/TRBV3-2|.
ASSPRGASLY
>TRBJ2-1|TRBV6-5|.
ASRRTGKGEQF
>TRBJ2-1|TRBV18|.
ASSHFTTGSPPFNEQF
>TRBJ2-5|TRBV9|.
ASSVGVSGAQETQY
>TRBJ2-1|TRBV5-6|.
ASSFYGGNEQF
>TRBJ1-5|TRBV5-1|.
ASSPGTGTLLGNQPQH
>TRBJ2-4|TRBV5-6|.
ASSLGRDREY
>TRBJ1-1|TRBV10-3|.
AISESGFTEAF
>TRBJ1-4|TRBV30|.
AWRSRDRGEKLF
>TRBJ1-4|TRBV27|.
ASSLLATNEKLF
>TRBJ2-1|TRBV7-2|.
ASSLQTILALHNEQF
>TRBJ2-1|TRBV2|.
ASSVGAGSYNEQF
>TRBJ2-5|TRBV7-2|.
ASSLVASGGAGETQY
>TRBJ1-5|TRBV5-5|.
ASSLGTLRDRGQGQPQH
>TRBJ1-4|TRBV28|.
ASSPYRGPGEKLF
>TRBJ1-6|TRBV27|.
ASRRQGDSPLH
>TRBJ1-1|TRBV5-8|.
ASSPAPQGSMNTEAF
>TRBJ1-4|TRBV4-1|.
ASSHLGQGDEKLF
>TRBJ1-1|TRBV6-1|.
ASSEPGQATNTEAF
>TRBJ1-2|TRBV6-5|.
ASSYIGTGRRYGYT
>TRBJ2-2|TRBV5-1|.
ASSLWGPGELF
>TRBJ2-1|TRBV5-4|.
ASSLGQGPNNEQF
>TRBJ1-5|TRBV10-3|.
AITVTESNQPQH
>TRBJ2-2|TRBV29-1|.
SVIQATGELF
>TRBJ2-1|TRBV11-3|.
ASSLDAAGGPFYNEQF
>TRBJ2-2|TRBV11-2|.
ASTQARGHGTGELF
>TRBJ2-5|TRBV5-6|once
ASSSGGREETQY
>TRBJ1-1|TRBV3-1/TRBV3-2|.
ASSQDVLGGGEAF
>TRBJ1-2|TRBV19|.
ASSRGPTGIYGYT
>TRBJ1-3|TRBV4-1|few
ASSQSEGRNTIY
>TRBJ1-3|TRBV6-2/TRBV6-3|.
ASSYQQANPPGNTIY
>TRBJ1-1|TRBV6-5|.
ASSSTGIMNTEAF
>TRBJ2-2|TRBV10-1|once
ASNQGVTGELF
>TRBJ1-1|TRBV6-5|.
ATAGWTGDTEAF
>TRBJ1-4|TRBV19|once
ASSRQATNEKLF
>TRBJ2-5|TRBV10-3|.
AISRGGARETQY
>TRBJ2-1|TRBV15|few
ATSRRGTSGGHYSSYNEQF
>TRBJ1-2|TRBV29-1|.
SVRIQSDGYT
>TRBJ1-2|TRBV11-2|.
ASRRPGQGDYGYT